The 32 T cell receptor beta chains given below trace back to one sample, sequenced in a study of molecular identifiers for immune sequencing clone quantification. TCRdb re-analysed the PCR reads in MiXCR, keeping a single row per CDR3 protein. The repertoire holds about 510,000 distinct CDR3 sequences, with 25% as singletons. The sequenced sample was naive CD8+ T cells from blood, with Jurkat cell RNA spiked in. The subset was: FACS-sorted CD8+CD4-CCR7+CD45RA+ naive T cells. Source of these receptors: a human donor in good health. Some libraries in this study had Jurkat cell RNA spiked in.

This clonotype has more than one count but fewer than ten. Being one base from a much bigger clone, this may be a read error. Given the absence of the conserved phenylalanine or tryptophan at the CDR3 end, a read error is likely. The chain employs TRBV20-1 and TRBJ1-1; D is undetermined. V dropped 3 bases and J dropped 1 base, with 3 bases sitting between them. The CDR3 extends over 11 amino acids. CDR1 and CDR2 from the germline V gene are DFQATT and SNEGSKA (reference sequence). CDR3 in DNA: TGCAGTGCTAGGCAGAACACTGAAGCTTTCCTT. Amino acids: CSARQNTEAFL.

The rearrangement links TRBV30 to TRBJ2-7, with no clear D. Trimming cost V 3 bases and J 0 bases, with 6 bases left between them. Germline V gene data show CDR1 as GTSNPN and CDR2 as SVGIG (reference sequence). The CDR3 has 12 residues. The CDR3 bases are TGTGCCTGGAGCCAGGTCTCCTACGAGCAGTACTTC. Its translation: CAWSQVSYEQYF.

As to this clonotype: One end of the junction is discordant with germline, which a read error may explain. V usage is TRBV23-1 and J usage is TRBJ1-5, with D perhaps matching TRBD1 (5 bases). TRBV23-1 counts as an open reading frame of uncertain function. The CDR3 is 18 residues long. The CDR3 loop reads CARSHPLKPWGDHQPQHF. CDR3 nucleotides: TGCGCCCGCAGTCACCCCCTTAAGCCGTGGGGGGATCATCAGCCCCAGCATTTT.

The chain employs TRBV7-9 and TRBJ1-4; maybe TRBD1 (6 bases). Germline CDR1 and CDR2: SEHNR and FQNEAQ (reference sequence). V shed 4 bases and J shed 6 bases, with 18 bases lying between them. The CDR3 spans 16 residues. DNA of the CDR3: TGTGCCAGCAGCTCCGGGACAAGCAGTTCCCATGAAAAACTGTTTTTT. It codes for CASSSGTSSSHEKLFF.

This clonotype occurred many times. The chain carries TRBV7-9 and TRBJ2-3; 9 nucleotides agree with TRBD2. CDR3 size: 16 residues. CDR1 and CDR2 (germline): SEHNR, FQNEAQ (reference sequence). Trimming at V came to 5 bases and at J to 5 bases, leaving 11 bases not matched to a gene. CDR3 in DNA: TGTGCCAGCAGCCTGCGGGTAGCGGGGGAAGTAGATACGCAGTATTTT. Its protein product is CASSLRVAGEVDTQYF.

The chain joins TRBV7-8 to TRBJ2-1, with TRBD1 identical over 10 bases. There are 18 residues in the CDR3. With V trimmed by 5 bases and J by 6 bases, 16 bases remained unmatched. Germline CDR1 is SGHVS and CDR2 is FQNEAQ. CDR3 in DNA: TGTGCCAGCAGCCCAGGGACAGGGGTCTCCATCCTACGCAATGAGCAGTTCTTC. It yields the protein CASSPGTGVSILRNEQFF.

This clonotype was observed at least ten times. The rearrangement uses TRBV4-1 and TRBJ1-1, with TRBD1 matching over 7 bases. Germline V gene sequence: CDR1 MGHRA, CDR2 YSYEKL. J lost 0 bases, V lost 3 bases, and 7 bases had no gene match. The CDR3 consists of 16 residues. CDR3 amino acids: CASSQRAGTVNTEAFF. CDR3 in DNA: TGCGCCAGCAGCCAGAGGGCCGGGACAGTGAACACTGAAGCTTTCTTT.

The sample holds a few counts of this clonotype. The CDR3 here is CASSSRRLDNSYNEQFF. The CDR3 DNA reads TGTGCCAGCAGTTCCCGTCGGTTAGATAACTCCTACAATGAGCAGTTCTTC. The chain is built from TRBV28 and TRBJ2-1; D ambiguous. The CDR3 consists of 17 residues. The ends were cut back, 4 bases at V and 0 bases at J, with 16 bases in the middle. Looked up from germline, CDR1 is MDHEN and CDR2 is SYDVKM.

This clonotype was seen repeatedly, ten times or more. CDR3 residues: CASSPGTGFEQYF. CDR3 DNA sequence: TGCGCCAGCAGCCCCGGGACAGGGTTCGAGCAGTACTTC. The gene calls are TRBV5-1 and TRBJ2-7, with 9 bases matching TRBD1. The CDR3 has 13 amino acids. Trimming removed 4 bases from V and 6 bases from J; junction bases left unmatched: 5. Germline values: CDR1 SGHRS, CDR2 YFSETQ.

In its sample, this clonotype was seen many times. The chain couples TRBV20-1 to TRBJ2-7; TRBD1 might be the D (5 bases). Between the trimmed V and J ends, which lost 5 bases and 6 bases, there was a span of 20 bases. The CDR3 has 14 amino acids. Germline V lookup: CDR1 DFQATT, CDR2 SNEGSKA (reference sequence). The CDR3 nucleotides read TGCAGTGCTGGGGCTCAGCGAGGAGTCTCCGAGCAGTACTTC. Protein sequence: CSAGAQRGVSEQYF.

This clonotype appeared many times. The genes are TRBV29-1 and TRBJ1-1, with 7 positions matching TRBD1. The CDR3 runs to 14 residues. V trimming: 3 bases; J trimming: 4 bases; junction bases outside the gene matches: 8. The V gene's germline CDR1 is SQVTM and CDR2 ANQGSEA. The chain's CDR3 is CSVDPDRFGTEAFF. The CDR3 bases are TGCAGCGTTGACCCGGACAGGTTTGGCACTGAAGCTTTCTTT.

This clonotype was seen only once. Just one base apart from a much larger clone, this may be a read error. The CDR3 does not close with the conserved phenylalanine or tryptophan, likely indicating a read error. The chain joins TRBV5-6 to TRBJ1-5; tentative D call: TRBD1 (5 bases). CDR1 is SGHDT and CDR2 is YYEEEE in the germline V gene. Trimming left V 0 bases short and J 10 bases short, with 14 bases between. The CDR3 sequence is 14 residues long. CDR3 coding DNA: TGTGCCAGCAGCTTGGGGAGGGGCCTTCAACCCCAGCATGTT. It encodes CASSLGRGLQPQHV.

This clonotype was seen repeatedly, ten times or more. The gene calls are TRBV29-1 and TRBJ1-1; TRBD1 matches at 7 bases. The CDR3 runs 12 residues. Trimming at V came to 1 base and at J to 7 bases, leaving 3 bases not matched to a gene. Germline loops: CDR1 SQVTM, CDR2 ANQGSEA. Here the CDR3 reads CSVEGQGGEAFF. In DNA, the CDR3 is TGCAGCGTTGAAGGTCAGGGGGGTGAAGCTTTCTTT.

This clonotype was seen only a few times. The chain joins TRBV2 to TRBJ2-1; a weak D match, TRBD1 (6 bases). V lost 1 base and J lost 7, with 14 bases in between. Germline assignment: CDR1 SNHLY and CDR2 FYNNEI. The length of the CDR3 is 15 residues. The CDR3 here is CASSEVGQGINEQFF. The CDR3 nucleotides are TGTGCCAGCAGTGAAGTAGGCCAGGGGATTAATGAGCAGTTCTTC. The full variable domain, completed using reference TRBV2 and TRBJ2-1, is EPEVTQTPSHQVTQMGQEVILRCVPISNHLYFYWYRQILGQKVEFLVSFYNNEISEKSEIFDDQFSVERPDGSNFTLKIRSTKLEDSAMYFCASSEVGQGINEQFFGPGTRLTVL.

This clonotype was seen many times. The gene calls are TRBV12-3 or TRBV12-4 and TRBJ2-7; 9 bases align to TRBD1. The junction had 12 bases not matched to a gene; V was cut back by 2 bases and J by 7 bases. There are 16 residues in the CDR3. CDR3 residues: CASSLYTRDRVDEQYF. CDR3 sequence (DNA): TGTGCCAGCAGTTTATACACCAGGGACAGGGTCGATGAGCAGTACTTC.

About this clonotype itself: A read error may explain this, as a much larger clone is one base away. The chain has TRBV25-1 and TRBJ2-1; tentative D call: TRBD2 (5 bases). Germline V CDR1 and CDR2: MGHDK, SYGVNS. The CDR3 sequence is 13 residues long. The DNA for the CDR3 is TGTGCCACCAGTGCCACTAGCTACAATGAGCAGTTCTTC. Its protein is CATSATSYNEQFF. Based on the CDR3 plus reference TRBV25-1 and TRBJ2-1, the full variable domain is EADIYQTPRYLVIGTGKKITLECSQTMGHDKMYWYQQDPGMELHLIHYSYGVNSTEKGDLSSESTVSRIRTEHFPLTLESARPSHTSQYLCATSATSYNEQFFGPGTRLTVL.

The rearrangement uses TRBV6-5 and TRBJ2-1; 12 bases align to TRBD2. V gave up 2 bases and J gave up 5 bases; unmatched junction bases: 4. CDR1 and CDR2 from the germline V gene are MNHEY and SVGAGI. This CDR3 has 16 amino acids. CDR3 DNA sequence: TGTGCCAGCAGTTACGAACGGACTAGCGGGGACAATGAGCAGTTCTTC. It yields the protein CASSYERTSGDNEQFF.

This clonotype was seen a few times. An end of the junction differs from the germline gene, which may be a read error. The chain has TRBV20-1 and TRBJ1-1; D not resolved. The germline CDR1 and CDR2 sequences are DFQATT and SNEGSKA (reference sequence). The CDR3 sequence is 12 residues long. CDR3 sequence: CSARAMNAEAFF. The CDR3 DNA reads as TGCAGTGCTAGAGCCATGAACGCTGAAGCTTTCTTT.

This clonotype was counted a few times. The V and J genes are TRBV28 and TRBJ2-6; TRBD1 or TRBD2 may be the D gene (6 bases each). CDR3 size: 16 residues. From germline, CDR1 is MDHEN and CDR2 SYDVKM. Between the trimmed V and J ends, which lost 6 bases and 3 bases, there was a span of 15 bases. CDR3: CASSTRGGGGANVLTF. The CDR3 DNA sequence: TGTGCCAGCAGCACCAGAGGGGGAGGTGGGGCCAACGTCCTGACTTTC.

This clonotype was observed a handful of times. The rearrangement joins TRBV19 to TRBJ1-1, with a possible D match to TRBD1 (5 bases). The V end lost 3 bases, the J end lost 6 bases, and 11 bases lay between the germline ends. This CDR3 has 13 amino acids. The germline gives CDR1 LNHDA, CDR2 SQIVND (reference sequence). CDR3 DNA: TGTGCCAGTAGTATCGGGACGCTTTCTGAAGCTTTCTTT. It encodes CASSIGTLSEAFF.

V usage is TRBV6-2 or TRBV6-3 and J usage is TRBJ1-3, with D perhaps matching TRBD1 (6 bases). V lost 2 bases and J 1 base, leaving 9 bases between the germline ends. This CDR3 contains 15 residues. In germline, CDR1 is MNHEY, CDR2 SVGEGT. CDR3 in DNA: TGTGCCAGCAGTTACGACAGGACTTCTGGAAACACCATATATTTT. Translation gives CASSYDRTSGNTIYF.

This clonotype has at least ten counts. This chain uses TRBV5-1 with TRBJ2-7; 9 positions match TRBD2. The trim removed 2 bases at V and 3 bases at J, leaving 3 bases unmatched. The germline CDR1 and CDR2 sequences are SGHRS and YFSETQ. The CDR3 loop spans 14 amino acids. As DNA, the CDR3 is TGCGCCAGCAGCTTCAGTAGCGGGAGCTACGAGCAGTACTTC. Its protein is CASSFSSGSYEQYF. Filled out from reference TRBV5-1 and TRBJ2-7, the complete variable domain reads KAGVTQTPRYLIKTRGQQVTLSCSPISGHRSVSWYQQTPGQGLQFLFEYFSETQRNKGNFPGRFSGRQFSNSRSEMNVSTLELGDSALYLCASSFSSGSYEQYFGPGTRLTVT.

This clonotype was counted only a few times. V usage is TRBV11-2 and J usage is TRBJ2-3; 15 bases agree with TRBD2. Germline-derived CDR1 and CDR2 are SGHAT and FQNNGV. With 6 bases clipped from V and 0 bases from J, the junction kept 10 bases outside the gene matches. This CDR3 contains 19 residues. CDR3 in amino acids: CASSLTGTSGGTSTDTQYF. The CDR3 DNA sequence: TGTGCCAGCAGTCTTACCGGGACTAGCGGGGGGACTAGCACAGATACGCAGTATTTT.

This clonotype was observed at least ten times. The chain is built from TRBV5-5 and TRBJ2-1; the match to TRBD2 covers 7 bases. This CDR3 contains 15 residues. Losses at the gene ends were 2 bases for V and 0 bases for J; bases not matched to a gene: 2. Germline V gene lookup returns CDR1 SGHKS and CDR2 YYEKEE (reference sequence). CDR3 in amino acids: CASSLSGNSYNEQFF. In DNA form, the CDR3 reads TGTGCCAGCAGCTTAAGCGGGAACTCCTACAATGAGCAGTTCTTC.

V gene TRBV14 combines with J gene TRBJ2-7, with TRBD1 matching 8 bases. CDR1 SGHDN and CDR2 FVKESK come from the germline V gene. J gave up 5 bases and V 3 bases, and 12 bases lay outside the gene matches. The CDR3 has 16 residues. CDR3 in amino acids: CASSHAHGTGGDEQYF. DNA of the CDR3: TGTGCCAGCAGCCACGCCCATGGGACAGGAGGGGACGAGCAGTACTTC.

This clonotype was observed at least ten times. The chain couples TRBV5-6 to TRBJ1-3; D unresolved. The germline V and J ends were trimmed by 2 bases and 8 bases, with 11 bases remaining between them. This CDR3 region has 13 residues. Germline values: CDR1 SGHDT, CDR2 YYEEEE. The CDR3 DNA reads TGTGCCAGCAGCTTCGGTGAAGCGGACACCATATATTTT. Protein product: CASSFGEADTIYF.

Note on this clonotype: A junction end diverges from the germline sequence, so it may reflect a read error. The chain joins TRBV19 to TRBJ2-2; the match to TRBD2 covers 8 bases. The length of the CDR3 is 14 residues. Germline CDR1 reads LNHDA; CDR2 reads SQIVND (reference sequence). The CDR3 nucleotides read TGCGCCAGCGTCGGGGGGGCGAACACCGGGGAGCTGTTTTTT. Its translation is CASVGGANTGELFF. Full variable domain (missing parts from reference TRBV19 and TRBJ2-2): DGGITQSPKYLFRKEGQNVTLSCEQNLNHDAMYWYRQDPGQGLRLIYYSQIVNDFQKGDIAEGYSVSREKKESFPLTVTSAQKNPTAFYLCASVGGANTGELFFGEGSRLTVL.

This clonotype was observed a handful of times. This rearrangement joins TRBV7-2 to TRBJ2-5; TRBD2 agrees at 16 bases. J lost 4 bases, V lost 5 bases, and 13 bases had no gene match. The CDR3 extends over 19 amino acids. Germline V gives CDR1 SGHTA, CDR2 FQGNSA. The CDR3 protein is CASSPGKGLAGGLLETQYF. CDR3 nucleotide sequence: TGTGCCAGCAGCCCGGGGAAGGGACTAGCGGGGGGGCTTTTAGAGACCCAGTACTTC.

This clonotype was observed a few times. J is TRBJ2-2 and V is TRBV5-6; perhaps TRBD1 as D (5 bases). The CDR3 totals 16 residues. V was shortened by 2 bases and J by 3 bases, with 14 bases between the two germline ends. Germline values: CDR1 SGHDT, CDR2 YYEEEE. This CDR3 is CASSLQRLGDTGELFF. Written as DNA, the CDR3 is TGTGCCAGCAGCTTACAGCGATTAGGGGACACCGGGGAGCTGTTTTTT.

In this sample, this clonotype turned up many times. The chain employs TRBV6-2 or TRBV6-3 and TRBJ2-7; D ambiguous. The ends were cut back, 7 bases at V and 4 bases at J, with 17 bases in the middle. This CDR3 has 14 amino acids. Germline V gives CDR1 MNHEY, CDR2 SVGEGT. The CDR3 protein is CASNTHLTSYEQYF. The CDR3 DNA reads TGTGCCAGCAACACCCATCTGACCTCTTACGAGCAGTACTTC.

The CDR3 protein is CASSMIGTGSYEQYF. Written as DNA, the CDR3 is TGCGCCAGCAGCATGATCGGGACAGGCTCCTACGAGCAGTACTTC. J is TRBJ2-7 and V is TRBV5-1, with 8 nucleotides matching TRBD1. Germline assignment: CDR1 SGHRS and CDR2 YFSETQ. The CDR3 is 15 amino acids. V was pared by 4 bases and J by 0 bases, with 6 bases of the junction left unmatched.

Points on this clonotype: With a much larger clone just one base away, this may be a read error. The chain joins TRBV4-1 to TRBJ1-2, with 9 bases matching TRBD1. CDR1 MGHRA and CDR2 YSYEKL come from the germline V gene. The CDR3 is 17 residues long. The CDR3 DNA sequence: TGCGCCAGCTGCCAAGTGACAGGGGGTAGCGGTCACTATGGCTACACCTTC. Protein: CASCQVTGGSGHYGYTF.